The present T cell receptor beta chain was sequenced within a study of OX40 agonist ivuxolimab in advanced cancers. Study-level points and caveats: At 0.1 to 3.0 mg/kg and by week 6, CD4+ and CD8+ T cells in the blood had expanded clonally.

Assay used: immunoSEQ multiplex PCR; TCRdb lists only in-frame clones, some missing. In the table there are nearly 70,000 clones, around 86% of which are singletons. Per the germline V gene, CDR1 is ENHRY and CDR2 is SYGVKD. This CDR3 is built from 14 residues. V was cut by 5 bases and J by 0 bases, with 9 bases left in between. On cycle 4 day 1 and cycle 7 day 1, as well as at baseline, blood was sampled. Points on this clone: As yet, its antigen is unknown.

The receptor comes from an adult with an advanced solid tumor such as melanoma, head and neck, liver or kidney cancer. The sequenced sample was CD4+ or CD8+ T cells sorted from blood, obtained in a trial of the OX40 agonist ivuxolimab. V and J are TRBV10-3 and TRBJ2-3; D not resolved. CDR3 residues: CAISYNSSTDTQYF. Here the CDR3 DNA reads TGTGCCATCAGTTACAACTCTAGCACAGATACGCAGTATTTT.